The subject of this entry is one T cell receptor beta chain. These data originate in a study of blood T cell repertoires in COVID-19. V was cut by 4 bases and J by 3 bases, with 7 bases left in between. Germline CDR1 is SNHLY and CDR2 is FYNNEI. This CDR3 spans 13 amino acids. Using immunoSEQ multiplex PCR, the repertoire was profiled, and TCRdb retains in-frame clones only, with some absent. The sample consists of around 200,000 clones, 84% of them appearing once. The V call is TRBV2, the J call TRBJ1-5; weak D call: TRBD1 (5 bases). The sequence was obtained from a woman in her sixties or seventies with COVID-19, enrolled during active disease. Material for sequencing was peripheral blood. The CDR3 DNA reads as TGTGCCAGCAGTGGGACACTCAATCAGCCCCAGCATTTT. It is translated as CASSGTLNQPQHF.